These 10 T cell receptor beta chains share one sample of origin, sequenced in a study of T cell repertoires in cytomegalovirus infection. TCRdb redid the calling of the reads with MiXCR, one entry per CDR3 protein. The table includes 160,000 or so distinct CDR3 sequences, 20% to 25% detected once. Input material: PBMCs. The receptors were sampled from a human donor in good health (CMV status not recorded). Some clones in this sample may be carry-over from other donors' samples.

Points on this clonotype: A read error is possible here, since a much larger clone lies one base away. J is TRBJ1-1 and V is TRBV20-1, with 10 bases identical to TRBD1. V lost 4 bases and J lost 0; bases outside the gene matches: 8. This CDR3 has 16 residues. Germline CDR1 is DFQATT and CDR2 is SNEGSKA (reference sequence). CDR3 in DNA: TGCAGTGCTAACGCCGGGACAGGGGTCATGAACACTGAAGCTTTCTTT. Translating it yields CSANAGTGVMNTEAFF.

This clonotype was observed a few times. The rearrangement links TRBV4-1 to TRBJ2-7, with D tentatively TRBD1 (6 bases). The CDR3 consists of 15 residues. Looked up from germline, CDR1 is MGHRA and CDR2 is YSYEKL. V was clipped by 1 base and J by 0 bases, with 10 bases between them. The CDR3 protein is CASSQVGDTSYEQYF. The CDR3 region has the DNA TGCGCCAGCAGCCAAGTAGGGGACACCTCCTACGAGCAGTACTTC.

In its sample, this clonotype was seen a few times. J is TRBJ1-4 and V is TRBV12-3 or TRBV12-4; D perhaps matches TRBD1 (5 bases). The CDR3 consists of 16 residues. The V gene lost 6 bases and the J gene lost 4 bases, with 18 bases spanning the gap. CDR3 bases: TGTGCCAGCAGCCAAGCGGGACGGTTAATTAATGAAAAACTGTTTTTT. Amino acid sequence: CASSQAGRLINEKLFF.

This clonotype was seen repeatedly, ten times or more. V and J are TRBV24-1 and TRBJ2-1; TRBD1 or TRBD2 may be the D gene (5 bases each). The CDR3 loop spans 13 amino acids. Germline V gene sequence: CDR1 KGHDR, CDR2 SFDVKD. The V and J ends lost 4 bases and 8 bases respectively, with 11 bases between them. For the CDR3, the DNA is TGTGCCACCAGTGACAACTTGGGGGATGAGCAGTTCTTC. Its protein product is CATSDNLGDEQFF.

This clonotype was counted a few times. V is TRBV9 and J is TRBJ2-5; D unclear. The CDR3 has 12 residues. Germline CDR1 and CDR2: SGDLS and YYNGEE. V was pared by 0 bases and J by 2 bases, with 2 bases between. The DNA for the CDR3 is TGTGCCAGCAGCGTAGCTCAAGAGACCCAGTACTTC. It translates to CASSVAQETQYF.

The chain has TRBV19 and TRBJ1-1, with TRBD1 matching 10 bases. Germline assignment: CDR1 LNHDA and CDR2 SQIVND (reference sequence). After removal of 6 bases from V and 1 base from J, the junction contained 2 bases not matched to a gene. This CDR3 region has 14 residues. CDR3 protein: CASSRDRGNTEAFF. DNA for the CDR3: TGTGCCAGTAGCAGGGACAGGGGGAACACTGAAGCTTTCTTT.

The J gene is TRBJ2-7, the V gene TRBV6-1, with a possible D match to TRBD1 (6 bases). The ends were cut back, 5 bases at V and 2 bases at J, with 13 bases in the middle. CDR3 length: 14 residues. CDR1 is MNHNS, CDR2 SASEGT, per germline. The DNA for the CDR3 is TGTGCCAGCAGTAATCGACAGGCGGCCTACGAGCAGTACTTC. This sequence encodes CASSNRQAAYEQYF.

This clonotype was seen repeatedly, ten times or more. This chain uses TRBV29-1 with TRBJ2-7; D gene uncertain. The CDR3 totals 12 residues. Trimming removed 4 bases at V and 3 bases at J, with 10 bases between. Per the germline V gene, CDR1 is SQVTM and CDR2 is ANQGSEA. The CDR3 DNA sequence: TGCAGCGTTGTAGGCCCCGTCTACGAGCAGTACTTC. This gives the protein CSVVGPVYEQYF.

This clonotype was recorded at least ten times. The chain has TRBV11-1 and TRBJ1-2; D is undetermined. The length of the CDR3 is 14 residues. The germline V gene encodes CDR1 SGHAT and CDR2 FQDESV (reference sequence). Trimming stripped 4 bases from V and 4 bases from J, with 13 bases between. The CDR3 sequence is CASSWSDPPYGYTF. The CDR3 nucleotides read TGTGCCAGCAGCTGGTCAGATCCCCCCTATGGCTACACCTTC.

V usage is TRBV7-8 and J usage is TRBJ2-5, with 11 bases fitting TRBD1. The J segment lost 1 base and the V segment lost 2 bases, leaving 9 bases of the junction unmatched. This CDR3 comprises 18 residues. CDR1 is SGHVS and CDR2 is FQNEAQ in the germline V gene. CDR3 coding DNA: TGTGCCAGCAGCTTAATGGATGGGACAGGGGGGCGCCAAGAGACCCAGTACTTC. It encodes CASSLMDGTGGRQETQYF.